This TCR beta chain is from a study of OX40 agonist ivuxolimab in advanced cancers. Germline CDR1 reads SGHRS; CDR2 reads YFSETQ. This CDR3 is built from 19 residues. After removal of 4 bases from V and 3 bases from J, the junction contained 15 bases not matched to a gene. Repertoires were generated with immunoSEQ multiplex PCR, while TCRdb's copy carries only in-frame clones and drops some. The sample carries 65,000 to 90,000 clones, approximately 90% recorded once. This chain connects TRBV5-1 to TRBJ2-1, with TRBD1 matching over 11 bases. The receptor comes from an adult with an advanced solid tumor such as melanoma, head and neck, liver or kidney cancer. Sequencing was performed on CD4+ or CD8+ T cells sorted from blood, taken in a trial of the OX40 agonist ivuxolimab. DNA for the CDR3: TGCGCCAGCAGCCCCCGGACAGGGGGCGACGGGAGGAGCTACAATGAGCAGTTCTTC. Protein product: CASSPRTGGDGRSYNEQFF.